One sample yielded the 20 T cell receptor beta chains listed below, sequenced in a study of T cell clonality in common variable immunodeficiency. Study findings and constraints: Reportedly, TCR beta sequences from common variable immunodeficiency showed fewer deletions and N-nucleotide insertions.

Measured with immunoSEQ multiplex PCR; TCRdb has only the in-frame clones, and not every one. The record shows tens of thousands of clones for this sample, with no singletons present. Their antigens are not known. The sequenced material came from peripheral blood mononuclear cells. The source is a human donor with common variable immunodeficiency.

In regard to this clone: The read ends 3 residues before the CDR3 terminus; that terminus is restored from the germline J gene. The chain has TRBV5-5 and TRBJ2-7, with D hard to call. Germline V gene sequence: CDR1 SGHKS, CDR2 YYEKEE (reference sequence). The CDR3 is 13 residues long. V gave up 4 bases and J gave up 4 bases, with 12 bases separating them. Incomplete CDR3 DNA: TGTGCCAGCAGCCTTGGATCTAGGTACGAG. Translation: CASSLGSRYE. The CDR3 in its entirety is CASSLGSRYEQYF.

Concerning this clone itself: The read halts 3 residues ahead of the CDR3 end, with the missing end drawn from the germline J gene. The chain has TRBV2 and TRBJ1-5; TRBD1 might be the D (6 bases). Trimming pared 6 bases from V and 4 bases from J, leaving 16 bases between. CDR3 length equals 15 residues. From germline, CDR1 is SNHLY and CDR2 FYNNEI. The CDR3 DNA, read in part, is TGTGCCAGCAGACCAGGGGAGGGCGGTAATCAGCCC. It is translated as CASRPGEGGNQP. The entire CDR3 reads CASRPGEGGNQPQHF.

To note about this clone: The CDR3 is cut off 3 residues early in the read; its end comes from the germline J gene. The chain recombines TRBV6-2 or TRBV6-3 with TRBJ2-2; 8 bases align to TRBD2. The CDR3 length is 15 residues. Trimming took 6 bases from V and 6 from J; bases not matched to a gene: 9. Germline CDR1 reads MNHEY; CDR2 reads SVGEGT. Incomplete CDR3 DNA: TGTGCCAGCAGCCCGGTCAAGCGGGAGCCCGGGGAG. Amino acid sequence: CASSPVKREPGE. The full CDR3 reads CASSPVKREPGELFF.

Of note for this clone: Read sequence stops 3 residues before the CDR3 end, and the germline J gene provides the missing end. The rearrangement links TRBV19 to TRBJ2-7; D is possibly TRBD1 (6 bases). The germline V and J ends were trimmed by 6 bases and 2 bases, with 17 bases remaining between them. Germline loops: CDR1 LNHDA, CDR2 SQIVND (reference sequence). CDR3 size: 15 residues. CDR3 amino acids: CASSVGVQGTYEQYF. CDR3 DNA, as far as it was read: TGTGCCAGTAGCGTCGGCGTGCAGGGGACCTACGAG. Combining the CDR3 with reference TRBV19 and TRBJ2-7 gives the whole variable domain DGGITQSPKYLFRKEGQNVTLSCEQNLNHDAMYWYRQDPGQGLRLIYYSQIVNDFQKGDIAEGYSVSREKKESFPLTVTSAQKNPTAFYLCASSVGVQGTYEQYFGPGTRLTVT.

This clone came up a few times. The missing CDR3 end, 3 residues past where the read stops, is filled in from the germline J gene. The chain couples TRBV6-1 to TRBJ2-3; no clear D gene. The CDR3 has 14 amino acids. V lost 4 bases to trimming and J lost 2 bases, with 10 bases between them. Germline CDR1 reads MNHNS; CDR2 reads SASEGT. The sequenced part of the CDR3 DNA is TGTGCCAGCAGTGTTGATCCTAACACAGATACG. Residues: CASSVDPNTDT. The whole CDR3 sequence is CASSVDPNTDTQYF.

This clone was observed at least ten times. The missing CDR3 end, 3 residues past where the read stops, is filled in from the germline J gene. The chain joins TRBV29-1 to TRBJ2-5; TRBD1 matches 8 bases. Germline-derived CDR1 and CDR2 are SQVTM and ANQGSEA. Trimming took 7 bases from V and 5 from J; bases not matched to a gene: 3. The CDR3 contains 11 residues. Partial CDR3 DNA: TGCAGCGGCTACAGGGGGGAGACC. Protein product: CSGYRGET. From start to end, the CDR3 is CSGYRGETQYF.

This clone turned up a few times. The read stops 3 residues short of the end of the CDR3; the missing end is completed from the germline J gene. The chain carries TRBV19 and TRBJ1-6; the D gene is possibly TRBD1 (6 bases). Trimming cost V 7 bases and J 3 bases, with 10 bases left between them. This CDR3 is 14 amino acids long. Germline V gene data show CDR1 as LNHDA and CDR2 as SQIVND (reference sequence). This chain's CDR3 is CASTRTDYNSPLHF. The part of the CDR3 DNA that was read is TGTGCCAGTACCAGGACAGACTATAATTCACCC.

Of note for this clone: The observed sequence ends 3 residues before the CDR3 terminus, with the missing tail filled in from the germline J gene. J is TRBJ1-2 and V is TRBV13; 10 nucleotides match TRBD1. V trimming: 4 bases; J trimming: 0 bases; junction bases outside the gene matches: 14. Germline V gene lookup returns CDR1 PRHDT and CDR2 FYEKMQ (reference sequence). This CDR3 has 19 amino acids. CDR3 DNA (partial): TGTGCCAGCAGCTCCCCGGGACAGGGGAATTCGGGGCCTAACTATGGC. Translation gives CASSSPGQGNSGPNYG. In full, the CDR3 reads CASSSPGQGNSGPNYGYTF. Full variable domain (remainder filled in from reference TRBV13 and TRBJ1-2): AAGVIQSPRHLIKEKRETATLKCYPIPRHDTVYWYQQGPGQDPQFLISFYEKMQSDKGSIPDRFSAQQFSDYHSELNMSSLELGDSALYFCASSSPGQGNSGPNYGYTFGSGTRLTVV.

In this sample, this clone turned up many times. The covered CDR3 bases are TGCAGTGCTGCGACAGTAACTGAA. Residues: CSAATVTE. The whole CDR3 protein is CSAATVTEAFF. The V call is TRBV20-1, the J call TRBJ1-1, with D perhaps matching TRBD1 (5 bases). The CDR3 goes on 3 residues after the read ends, and that part is filled in from the germline J gene. The V end was cut by 5 bases, the J end by 5 bases, with 9 bases between. CDR3 size: 11 residues. CDR1 is DFQATT, CDR2 SNEGSKA, per germline (reference sequence).

This clone was found many times. Read sequence stops 3 residues before the CDR3 end, and the germline J gene provides the missing end. The rearrangement links TRBV7-6 to TRBJ2-2, with 13 bases lining up with TRBD2. With 5 bases clipped from V and 4 bases from J, the junction kept 7 bases outside the gene matches. The CDR3 sequence is 17 residues long. CDR1 is SGHVS, CDR2 FNYEAQ, per germline. CDR3 DNA (partial): TGTGCCAGCAGCCCCGCTGGACTAGCGGGGGTCACCGGGGAG. Its protein product is CASSPAGLAGVTGE. The whole CDR3 protein is CASSPAGLAGVTGELFF. Combining the CDR3 with reference TRBV7-6 and TRBJ2-2 gives the whole variable domain GAGVSQSPRYKVTKRGQDVALRCDPISGHVSLYWYRQALGQGPEFLTYFNYEAQQDKSGLPNDRFSAERPEGSISTLTIQRTEQRDSAMYRCASSPAGLAGVTGELFFGEGSRLTVL.

This clone came up a few times. The sequenced fragment ends 3 residues before the CDR3 boundary, so the rest is inferred from the germline J gene. The rearrangement uses TRBV2 and TRBJ1-5, with 8 positions matching TRBD1. Germline trimming cut 1 base from V and 5 bases from J; bases unmatched to any gene: 7. Germline values: CDR1 SNHLY, CDR2 FYNNEI. CDR3 size: 16 residues. The CDR3 bases that were read are TGTGCCAGCAGTGAAGGCAGGGGGCTAAGTTATCAGCCC. Amino acid sequence: CASSEGRGLSYQP. Given in full, the CDR3 is CASSEGRGLSYQPQHF.

A few counts support this clone. The CDR3 extends 3 residues past the end of the read, so its final part is completed from the germline J gene. This chain connects TRBV19 to TRBJ2-1, with TRBD2 matching over 10 bases. Trimming removed 7 bases from V and 9 bases from J; junction bases left unmatched: 12. Germline lookup yields CDR1 LNHDA and CDR2 SQIVND (reference sequence). The CDR3 spans 15 residues. The CDR3 loop reads CASNNEREGRVEQFF. The sequenced CDR3 bases are TGTGCCAGTAATAATGAGCGGGAGGGCCGGGTTGAG.

This clone came up many times. The sequenced fragment ends 3 residues before the CDR3 boundary, so the rest is inferred from the germline J gene. This rearrangement joins TRBV7-8 to TRBJ2-3, with 7 nucleotides matching TRBD2. The CDR3 is 14 amino acids. Germline CDR1 reads SGHVS; CDR2 reads FQNEAQ. With V trimmed by 7 bases and J by 6 bases, 10 bases remained unmatched. Incomplete CDR3 DNA: TGTGCCAGCACCCTACCGGGGGGTTCGGATACG. Translating it yields CASTLPGGSDT. The full CDR3 is CASTLPGGSDTQYF.

With regard to this clone: From the germline J gene comes the end of the CDR3, since the read stops 3 residues before it. The chain links TRBV7-3 to TRBJ2-3; the D is unclear. Germline V gene lookup returns CDR1 SGHTA and CDR2 FQGTGA. There are 14 residues in the CDR3. The V and J ends lost 4 bases and 2 bases respectively, with 10 bases between them. This CDR3 reads CASSSQGPTDTQYF. CDR3 bases read: TGTGCCAGCAGCTCCCAAGGTCCCACAGATACG.

Comments on this clone: The sequenced fragment ends 3 residues before the CDR3 boundary, so the rest is inferred from the germline J gene. The chain recombines TRBV7-3 with TRBJ2-1; D is unresolved. With 1 base removed from V and 6 bases from J, the gap between germline ends came to 13 bases. CDR3 length: 15 residues. Germline-derived CDR1 and CDR2 are SGHTA and FQGTGA. The DNA read from the CDR3 is TGTGCCAGCAGCTTAAAACCCTCCGGGTTCAATGAG. Its translation is CASSLKPSGFNE. The entire CDR3 protein reads CASSLKPSGFNEQFF.

About this clone itself: With the read ending 3 residues before the CDR3 end, the germline J gene is used to fill in that end. This sequence joins TRBV7-2 and TRBJ1-5; D is possibly TRBD1 (6 bases). CDR1 and CDR2 (germline): SGHTA, FQGNSA. The CDR3 extends over 15 amino acids. V lost 5 bases, J lost 3 bases, and 14 bases lay in between. CDR3 DNA, as far as it was read: TGTGCCAGCAGCCCAACCGGACAGTTCAATCAGCCC. Its protein product is CASSPTGQFNQP. The full CDR3 protein reads CASSPTGQFNQPQHF.

At least ten counts were recorded for this clone. The CDR3 end falls 3 residues outside the read, so it is completed with the germline J gene. The chain carries TRBV10-3 and TRBJ2-3; 8 positions agree with TRBD2. The CDR3 extends over 16 amino acids. The germline V gene has CDR1 ENHRY and CDR2 SYGVKD. Germline trimming cut 4 bases from V and 3 bases from J; bases unmatched to any gene: 9. CDR3 DNA, as far as it was read: TGTGCCATCAGTGGGGTCTTTAGCGGGGTAACAGATACG. As protein: CAISGVFSGVTDT. The CDR3, in full, reads CAISGVFSGVTDTQYF.

This clone was counted a few times. The DNA ends 3 residues before the CDR3 does, and the rest of the CDR3 is filled in from the germline J gene. The chain is built from TRBV19 and TRBJ1-2; 8 bases line up with TRBD1. The CDR3 has 15 amino acids. Germline V CDR1 and CDR2: LNHDA, SQIVND (reference sequence). The chain's CDR3 is CASSLALGQDSDYTF. The sequenced CDR3 bases are TGTGCCAGTAGTTTAGCGTTGGGACAGGACTCGGAC.

About this clone: The read terminates 3 residues before the CDR3 end, so the remaining end is supplied by the germline J gene. This rearrangement joins TRBV19 to TRBJ2-5; possible D gene TRBD2, 5 bases. Germline CDR1 is LNHDA and CDR2 is SQIVND (reference sequence). The V end was cut by 7 bases, the J end by 4 bases, with 22 bases between. The CDR3 has 16 amino acids. Partial CDR3 DNA: TGTGCCAGTAAAACGAGGGCAGATCAATATTCAGAGACC. It is translated as CASKTRADQYSET. The complete CDR3 sequence is CASKTRADQYSETQYF. Filled out from reference TRBV19 and TRBJ2-5, the complete variable domain reads DGGITQSPKYLFRKEGQNVTLSCEQNLNHDAMYWYRQDPGQGLRLIYYSQIVNDFQKGDIAEGYSVSREKKESFPLTVTSAQKNPTAFYLCASKTRADQYSETQYFGPGTRLLVL.

In its sample, this clone was seen many times. The CDR3 is CASSFRYNEQFF. Partial CDR3 DNA: TGTGCCAGCTCATTCCGGTACAATGAG. This rearrangement joins TRBV18 to TRBJ2-1; D uncertain. The read stops 3 residues short of the end of the CDR3; the missing end is completed from the germline J gene. This CDR3 comprises 12 residues. Germline V gene lookup returns CDR1 KGHSH and CDR2 LQKENI. The V end lost 5 bases, the J end lost 4 bases, and 6 bases lay between the germline ends.